This T cell receptor (beta chain) was found in a study of cytomegalovirus exposure and HLA in healthy donors. In the PCR, 60 Vbeta and 13 Jbeta primers were used. Here immunoSEQ multiplex PCR was the method, and the copy in TCRdb shows in-frame clones only, minus some. This table holds 200,000 to 250,000 clones. A note on this clone: The target antigen is unknown.

Study results and caveats: In a later analysis, at a false discovery rate of 0.05, some 17,000 TCR beta sequences were associated with HLA alleles. Rare TCR sequences predominated, though certain public TCRs were found in many donors.

CDR1 SGHTA and CDR2 FQGNSA come from the germline V gene. This CDR3 has 17 amino acids. With V trimmed by 1 base and J by 4 bases, 7 bases remained unmatched. This clonotype was obtained from a woman aged 30 to 39 in good health and CMV-seropositive. This chain links TRBV7-2 with TRBJ1-1, with 12 bases identical to TRBD1. Sequenced material: PBMCs. CDR3 sequence reads: CASSLGPGQGAGTEAFF. CDR3 coding DNA: TGTGCCAGCAGCTTAGGCCCGGGACAGGGGGCGGGCACTGAAGCTTTCTTT. Full variable domain (rest looked up from reference TRBV7-2 and TRBJ1-1): GAGVSQSPSNKVTEKGKDVELRCDPISGHTALYWYRQSLGQGLEFLIYFQGNSAPDKSGLPSDRFSAERTGGSVSTLTIQRTQQEDSAVYLCASSLGPGQGAGTEAFFGQGTRLTVV.